This T cell receptor (beta chain) was documented in a study of beta chain features in type 1 diabetes. Sequencing targeted expressed TCRB transcripts, as all isolated RNA had been reverse transcribed. TCRdb keeps only in-frame clones here, not all; method: immunoSEQ multiplex PCR. The sample carries hundreds of thousands of clones, under 15% recorded once. Study-wide results and limits: Among all four CD4+ subsets, Type 1 diabetes patients had TCRB CDR3s that were moderately but significantly shorter.

A sort by CD45RO/CCR7/CD25/CD127/CD95/CD27 yielded CD4+ naive, central memory, regulatory and stem cell-like memory cells. Regarding this clone: Antigen specificity is unknown.

CDR3 length: 14 amino acids. From germline, CDR1 is SGHDT and CDR2 YYEEEE. V lost 1 base and J 8 bases, leaving 15 bases between the germline ends. The rearrangement links TRBV5-6 to TRBJ1-2; D is unresolved. Input material: naive CD4+ T cells from blood. This sequence was found in a man aged 18 to 30 with type 1 diabetes. In nucleotides, the CDR3 is TGTGCCAGCAGCTTGATTCCAATGGAAGGCGGCTACACCTTC. Translation: CASSLIPMEGGYTF. Based on the CDR3 plus reference TRBV5-6 and TRBJ1-2, the full variable domain is DAGVTQSPTHLIKTRGQQVTLRCSPKSGHDTVSWYQQALGQGPQFIFQYYEEEERQRGNFPDRFSGHQFPNYSSELNVNALLLGDSALYLCASSLIPMEGGYTFGSGTRLTVV.